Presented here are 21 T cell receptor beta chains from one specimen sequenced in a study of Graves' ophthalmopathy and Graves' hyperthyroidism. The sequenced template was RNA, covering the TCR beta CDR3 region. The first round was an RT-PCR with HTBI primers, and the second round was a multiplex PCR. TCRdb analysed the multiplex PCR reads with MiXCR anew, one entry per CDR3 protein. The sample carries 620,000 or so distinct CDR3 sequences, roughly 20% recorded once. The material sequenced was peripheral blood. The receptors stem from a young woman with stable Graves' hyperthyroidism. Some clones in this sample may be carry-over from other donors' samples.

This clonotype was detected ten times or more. CDR3 sequence (DNA): TGTGCCACCCAGACCCTGGGCACTGAAGCTTTCTTT. Translation: CATQTLGTEAFF. V gene TRBV5-5 combines with J gene TRBJ1-1; D remains unclear. This CDR3 spans 12 amino acids. From germline, CDR1 is SGHKS and CDR2 YYEKEE (reference sequence). V lost 9 bases and J 4 bases, leaving 13 bases between the germline ends.

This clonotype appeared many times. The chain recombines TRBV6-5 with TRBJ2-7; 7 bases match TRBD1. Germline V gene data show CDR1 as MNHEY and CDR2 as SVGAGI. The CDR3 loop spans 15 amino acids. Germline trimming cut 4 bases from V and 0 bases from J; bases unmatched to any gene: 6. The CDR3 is CASSFQGDSSYEQYF. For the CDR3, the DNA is TGTGCCAGCAGTTTTCAGGGGGATAGCTCCTACGAGCAGTACTTC.

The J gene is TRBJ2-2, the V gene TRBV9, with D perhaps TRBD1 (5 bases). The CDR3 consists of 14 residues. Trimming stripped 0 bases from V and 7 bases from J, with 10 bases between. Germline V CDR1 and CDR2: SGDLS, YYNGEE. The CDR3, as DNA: TGTGCCAGCAGCGTAGGGGGCTCAGGCGGGGAGCTGTTTTTT. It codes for CASSVGGSGGELFF.

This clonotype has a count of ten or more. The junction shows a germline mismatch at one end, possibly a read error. The CDR3 DNA reads TGTGCCAGCAGTTTATTACGTCCCGGGTACGAGCAGTACTTT. Its protein is CASSLLRPGYEQYF. The gene calls are TRBV12-3 or TRBV12-4 and TRBJ2-7; D remains ambiguous. The CDR3 covers 14 residues.

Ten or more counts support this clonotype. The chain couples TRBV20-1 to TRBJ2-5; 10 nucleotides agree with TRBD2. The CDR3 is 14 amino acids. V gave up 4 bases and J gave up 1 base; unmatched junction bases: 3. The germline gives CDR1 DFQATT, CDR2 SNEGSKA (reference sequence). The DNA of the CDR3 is TGCAGTGCTAAAACTAGCGGGGCCCAAGAGACCCAGTACTTC. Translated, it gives CSAKTSGAQETQYF.

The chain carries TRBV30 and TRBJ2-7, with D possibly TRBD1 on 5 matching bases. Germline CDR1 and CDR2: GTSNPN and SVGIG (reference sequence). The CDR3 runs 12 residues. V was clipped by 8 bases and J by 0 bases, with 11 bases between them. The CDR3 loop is CAIHRSSYEQYF. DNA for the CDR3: TGTGCCATACACAGGAGCTCCTACGAGCAGTACTTC.

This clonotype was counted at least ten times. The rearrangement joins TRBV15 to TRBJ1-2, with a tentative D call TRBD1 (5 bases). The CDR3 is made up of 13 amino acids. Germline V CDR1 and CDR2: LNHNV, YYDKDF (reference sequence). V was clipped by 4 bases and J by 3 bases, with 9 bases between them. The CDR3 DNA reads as TGTGCCACCAGCATTGGGGGAGACTATGGCTACACCTTC. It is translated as CATSIGGDYGYTF.

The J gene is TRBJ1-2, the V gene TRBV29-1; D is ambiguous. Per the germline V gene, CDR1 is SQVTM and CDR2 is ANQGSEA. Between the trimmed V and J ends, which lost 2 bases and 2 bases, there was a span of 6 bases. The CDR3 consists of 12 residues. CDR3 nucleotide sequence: TGCAGCGTTGAATCGGAGAACTATGGCTACACCTTC. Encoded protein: CSVESENYGYTF.

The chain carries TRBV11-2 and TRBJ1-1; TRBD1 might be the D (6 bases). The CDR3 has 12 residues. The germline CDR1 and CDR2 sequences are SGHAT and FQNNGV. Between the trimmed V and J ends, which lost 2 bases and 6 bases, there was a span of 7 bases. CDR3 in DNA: TGTGCCAGCAGCTTACGGACAGCTGAAGCTTTCTTT. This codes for CASSLRTAEAFF.

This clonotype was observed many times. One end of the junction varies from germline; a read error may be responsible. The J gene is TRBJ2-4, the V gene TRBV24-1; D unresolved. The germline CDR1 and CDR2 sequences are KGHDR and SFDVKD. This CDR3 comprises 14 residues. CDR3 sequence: CATSDPRFGNIKYF. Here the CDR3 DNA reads TGTGCCACCAGTGATCCGAGGTTTGGGAACATTAAGTACTTC.

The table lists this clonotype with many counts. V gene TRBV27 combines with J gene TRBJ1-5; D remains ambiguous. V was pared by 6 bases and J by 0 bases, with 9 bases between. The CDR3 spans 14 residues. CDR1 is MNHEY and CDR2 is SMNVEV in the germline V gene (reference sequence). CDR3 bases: TGTGCCAGCAGCCACGACGGTAGCAATCAGCCCCAGCATTTT. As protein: CASSHDGSNQPQHF.

The CDR3 reads CASRTGSSPNTEAFF. The CDR3 nucleotides are TGTGCCAGCAGGACAGGGTCTAGCCCGAACACTGAAGCTTTCTTT. The rearrangement links TRBV12-3 or TRBV12-4 to TRBJ1-1, with 7 positions matching TRBD1. The CDR3 loop spans 15 amino acids. J lost 1 base, V lost 6 bases, and 8 bases had no gene match.

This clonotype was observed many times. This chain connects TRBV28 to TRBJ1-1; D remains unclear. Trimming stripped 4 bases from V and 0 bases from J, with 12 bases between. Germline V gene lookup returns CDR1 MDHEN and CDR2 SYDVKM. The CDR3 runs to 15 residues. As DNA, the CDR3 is TGTGCCAGCAGTTCCCTGGAAGATATGAACACTGAAGCTTTCTTT. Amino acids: CASSSLEDMNTEAFF.

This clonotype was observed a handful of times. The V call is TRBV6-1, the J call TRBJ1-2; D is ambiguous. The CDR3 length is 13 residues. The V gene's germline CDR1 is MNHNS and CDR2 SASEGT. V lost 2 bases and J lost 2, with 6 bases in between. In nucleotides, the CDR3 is TGTGCCAGCAGTGAAAGGGAAAACTATGGCTACACCTTC. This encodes CASSERENYGYTF.

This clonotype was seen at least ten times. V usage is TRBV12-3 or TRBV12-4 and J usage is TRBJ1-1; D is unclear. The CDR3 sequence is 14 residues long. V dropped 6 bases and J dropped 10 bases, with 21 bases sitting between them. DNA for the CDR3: TGTGCCAGCAGCCCACCCGGTCAGGTTCACGGAGCTTTCTTT. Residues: CASSPPGQVHGAFF.

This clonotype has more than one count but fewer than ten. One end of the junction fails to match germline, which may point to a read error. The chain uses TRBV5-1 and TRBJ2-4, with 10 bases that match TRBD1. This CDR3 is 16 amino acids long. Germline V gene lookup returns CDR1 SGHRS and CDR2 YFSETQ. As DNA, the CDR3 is TGCGCCAGCAGCTTTGGGACAGGGGTCGCCAAAAACATTAAGTACTTC. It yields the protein CASSFGTGVAKNIKYF.

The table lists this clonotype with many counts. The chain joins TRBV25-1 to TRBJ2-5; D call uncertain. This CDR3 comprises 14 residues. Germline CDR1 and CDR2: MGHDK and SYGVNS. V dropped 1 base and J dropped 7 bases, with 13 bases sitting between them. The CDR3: CASSESPGEGTQYF. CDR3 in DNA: TGTGCCAGCAGTGAATCCCCAGGAGAAGGGACCCAGTACTTC.

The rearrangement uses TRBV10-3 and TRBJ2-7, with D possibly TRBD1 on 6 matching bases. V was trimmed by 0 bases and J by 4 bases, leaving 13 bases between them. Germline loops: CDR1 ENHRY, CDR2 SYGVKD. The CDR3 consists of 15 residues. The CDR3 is CAISESGAAVYEQYF. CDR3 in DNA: TGTGCCATCAGTGAGTCGGGGGCAGCAGTTTACGAGCAGTACTTC.

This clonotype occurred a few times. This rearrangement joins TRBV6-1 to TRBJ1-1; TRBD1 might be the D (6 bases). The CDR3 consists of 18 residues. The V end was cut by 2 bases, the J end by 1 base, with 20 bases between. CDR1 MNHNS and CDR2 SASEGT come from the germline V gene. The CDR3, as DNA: TGTGCCAGCAGTGAAAGTCGGGGGGCAGGGTTTGGGAACACTGAAGCTTTCTTT. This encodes CASSESRGAGFGNTEAFF.

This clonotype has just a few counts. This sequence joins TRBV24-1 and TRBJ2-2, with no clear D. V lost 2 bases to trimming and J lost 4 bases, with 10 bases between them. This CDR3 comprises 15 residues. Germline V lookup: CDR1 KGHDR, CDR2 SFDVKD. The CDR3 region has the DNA TGTGCCACCAGTGATTCGTCAAGTAGCACCGGGGAGCTGTTTTTT. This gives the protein CATSDSSSSTGELFF.

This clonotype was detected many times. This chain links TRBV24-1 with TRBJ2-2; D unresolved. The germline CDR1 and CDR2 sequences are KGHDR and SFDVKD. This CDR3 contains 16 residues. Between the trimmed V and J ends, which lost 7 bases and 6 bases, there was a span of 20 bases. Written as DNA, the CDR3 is TGTGCCACCAGGAGCTTAGACGAAGTCCGAGCCGGGGAGCTGTTTTTT. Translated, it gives CATRSLDEVRAGELFF.